The present TCR beta chain was sequenced within a study of T cell repertoires in cytomegalovirus infection. Looking at the study overall: A matching HLA type, together with CMV infection, was signaled by public TCR beta signatures. Points from the study as a whole: Carriers of CMV plus the relevant HLA were identified by cumulative public TCR beta family frequency. There were HLA-C-restricted CMV-specific TCR beta clonotypes dominating the ex vivo response.

This clonotype was recorded at least ten times. Its cognate antigen is unknown. The CDR3 spans 17 residues. Per germline, CDR1 SEHNR and CDR2 FQNEAQ (reference sequence). Trimming pared 3 bases from V and 5 bases from J, leaving 22 bases between. Via MiXCR, TCRdb re-called the reads, giving one row per CDR3 protein. The table shows around 280,000 distinct CDR3 sequences, with around 9.6% occurring only once. The source material was PBMCs. This receptor was obtained from a human donor in good health (CMV status not recorded). Some clones in this sample may be carry-over from other donors' samples. This chain uses TRBV7-9 with TRBJ1-1; D is perhaps TRBD1 (6 bases). For the CDR3, the DNA is TGTGCCAGCAGCTTGGGGATGACAGGCTGGGGGAGGACTGAAGCTTTCTTT. Encoded protein: CASSLGMTGWGRTEAFF.